These T cell receptor beta chains were read from a single sample in a study of blood T cell repertoires in COVID-19. Profiled with immunoSEQ multiplex PCR; TCRdb holds only in-frame clones, not every one. The table lists nearly 40,000 clones, around four fifths of them singletons. The sequenced material came from peripheral blood. Source of these receptors: a man aged 50 to 60 with active or convalescent COVID-19. Both conserved end residues are part of each CDR3. The order of the fields is J gene, D gene, V gene, CDR3 DNA, CDR3 protein. The D gene is left open where the match is weak.

j_gene: TRBJ1-1
d_gene: TRBD1
v_gene: TRBV5-1
CDR3nt: TGCGCCAGCAGCTTGGGGACAGGGGCCAACACTGAAGCTTTCTTT
CDR3aa: CASSLGTGANTEAFF

j_gene: TRBJ1-2
d_gene: -
v_gene: TRBV15
CDR3nt: TGTGCCACCAGCAGAGTAGACGCGTGGAGCTTCTATGGCTACACCTTC
CDR3aa: CATSRVDAWSFYGYTF

j_gene: TRBJ2-7
d_gene: TRBD1
v_gene: TRBV18
CDR3nt: TGTGCCAGCTCACCAAGCGACCACAGGGGCTACGAGCAGTACTTC
CDR3aa: CASSPSDHRGYEQYF

j_gene: TRBJ1-5
d_gene: -
v_gene: TRBV6-4
CDR3nt: TGTGCCAGCAGTCGCAGGGGTAGCAATCAGCCCCAGCATTTT
CDR3aa: CASSRRGSNQPQHF

j_gene: TRBJ2-5
d_gene: -
v_gene: TRBV19
CDR3nt: TGTGCCAGTATAGAAGAGACCCAGTACTTC
CDR3aa: CASIEETQYF

j_gene: TRBJ2-3
d_gene: -
v_gene: TRBV7-8
CDR3nt: TGTGCCAGCAGCTTACGGTCCTTAGATACGCAGTATTTT
CDR3aa: CASSLRSLDTQYF

j_gene: TRBJ2-1
d_gene: TRBD2
v_gene: TRBV6-1
CDR3nt: TGTGCCAGCAGTGAAGAAGCGGGGGGGCCCTACAATGAGCAGTTCTTC
CDR3aa: CASSEEAGGPYNEQFF

j_gene: TRBJ2-5
d_gene: TRBD1
v_gene: TRBV25-1
CDR3nt: TGTGCCAGCAGTGAGACAGGGTTGGAGACCCAGTACTTC
CDR3aa: CASSETGLETQYF

j_gene: TRBJ2-1
d_gene: -
v_gene: TRBV12-5
CDR3nt: TGTGCTAGTGGTTTTGATAGTTCCGAGCAGTTCTTC
CDR3aa: CASGFDSSEQFF

j_gene: TRBJ2-7
d_gene: -
v_gene: TRBV7-3
CDR3nt: TGTGCCAGCAGCTTAAGACTAGGGGGCCACGAGCAGTACTTC
CDR3aa: CASSLRLGGHEQYF

j_gene: TRBJ2-6
d_gene: -
v_gene: TRBV24-1
CDR3nt: TGTGCCACCAGTGAGGGGGGAGCAGGGGCCAACGTCCTGACTTTC
CDR3aa: CATSEGGAGANVLTF

j_gene: TRBJ2-2
d_gene: -
v_gene: TRBV2
CDR3nt: TGTGCCAGCAGTGGACAGATCAACACCGGGGAGCTGTTTTTT
CDR3aa: CASSGQINTGELFF

j_gene: TRBJ1-2
d_gene: TRBD1
v_gene: TRBV4-1
CDR3nt: TGCGCCAGCAGCCTTGACGACAGGGGAATCTATGGCTACACCTTC
CDR3aa: CASSLDDRGIYGYTF

j_gene: TRBJ1-2
d_gene: TRBD1
v_gene: TRBV9
CDR3nt: TGTGCCAGCGGGTTTGAAGGGGGCATTTTCTATGGCTACACCTTC
CDR3aa: CASGFEGGIFYGYTF